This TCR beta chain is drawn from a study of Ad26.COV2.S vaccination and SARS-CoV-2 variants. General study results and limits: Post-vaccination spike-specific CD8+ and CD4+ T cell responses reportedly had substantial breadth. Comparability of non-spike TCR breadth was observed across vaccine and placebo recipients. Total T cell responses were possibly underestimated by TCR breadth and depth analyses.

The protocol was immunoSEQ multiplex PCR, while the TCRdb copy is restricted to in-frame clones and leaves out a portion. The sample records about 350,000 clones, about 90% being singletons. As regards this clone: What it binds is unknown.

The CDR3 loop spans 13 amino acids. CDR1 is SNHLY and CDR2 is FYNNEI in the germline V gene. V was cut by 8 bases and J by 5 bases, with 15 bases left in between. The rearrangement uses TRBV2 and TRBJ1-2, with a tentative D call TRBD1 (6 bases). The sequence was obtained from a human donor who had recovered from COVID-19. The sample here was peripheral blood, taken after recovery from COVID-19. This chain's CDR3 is CASPKGERYGYTF. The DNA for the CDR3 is TGTGCCAGCCCGAAGGGGGAAAGATATGGCTACACCTTC.